The 21 T cell receptor beta chains reported below all come from one sample, sequenced in a study of T cells in Graves' hyperthyroidism and ophthalmopathy. RNA transcripts yielded amplified TCR beta CDR3 regions. TCR CDR3 underwent first-round RT-PCR with the HTBI primer set. TCRdb processed the multiplex PCR reads anew with MiXCR; each CDR3 protein has one entry. The table shows about 640,000 distinct CDR3 sequences, with roughly 20% occurring only once. The sequenced sample was blood. These receptor sequences come from a man in his thirties or forties with Graves' ophthalmopathy.

The chain links TRBV5-6 to TRBJ2-2; no reliable D call. The CDR3 contains 14 residues. Germline CDR1 SGHDT, CDR2 YYEEEE. Trimming left V 0 bases short and J 6 bases short, with 9 bases between. The CDR3, as DNA: TGTGCCAGCAGCTTGGGGCAGCTCCCCGGGGAGCTGTTTTTT. The encoded protein is CASSLGQLPGELFF.

On this clonotype itself: A much larger clone lies a single base off, so this may be a read error. The chain recombines TRBV6-2 or TRBV6-3 with TRBJ2-1; 8 bases are shared with TRBD2. Germline CDR1 reads MNHEY; CDR2 reads SVGEGT. This CDR3 has 17 residues. The CDR3 loop is CASNYSKLAAPYNEQFF. CDR3 DNA: TGTGCCAGCAATTACTCGAAACTAGCGGCCCCCTACAATGAGCAGTTCTTC.

The DNA for the CDR3 is TGCAGTGCTACCCCTAGCGGGAGGGATCAAGAGACCCAGTACTTC. Translated: CSATPSGRDQETQYF. V is TRBV20-1 and J is TRBJ2-5; 12 bases line up with TRBD2. V gave up 4 bases and J gave up 2 bases; unmatched junction bases: 5. CDR3 length: 15 amino acids. CDR1 DFQATT and CDR2 SNEGSKA come from the germline V gene (reference sequence).

A few counts support this clonotype. This rearrangement joins TRBV11-2 to TRBJ2-1; 7 bases line up with TRBD2. Losses at the gene ends were 3 bases for V and 3 bases for J; bases not matched to a gene: 5. The length of the CDR3 is 15 residues. Germline V gene lookup returns CDR1 SGHAT and CDR2 FQNNGV. CDR3 in DNA: TGTGCCAGCAGCTTGTGGCGGGAGAACTACAATGAGCAGTTCTTC. It is translated as CASSLWRENYNEQFF.

The chain carries TRBV29-1 and TRBJ1-2; D gene unclear. The germline gives CDR1 SQVTM, CDR2 ANQGSEA. The CDR3 is made up of 11 amino acids. The germline V and J ends were trimmed by 5 bases and 8 bases, with 12 bases remaining between them. The CDR3, as DNA: TGCAGCGTTTTCCGACCGGAAGGCTACACCTTC. Translation gives CSVFRPEGYTF.

This chain joins TRBV7-8 and TRBJ2-1; the match to TRBD2 covers 12 bases. The ends lost 3 bases at V and 3 bases at J; junction bases unmatched: 9. CDR1 SGHVS and CDR2 FQNEAQ come from the germline V gene. The CDR3 length is 18 residues. The CDR3 here is CASSFSGLAGKGYNEQFF. The CDR3 DNA reads as TGTGCCAGCAGCTTTTCCGGACTAGCGGGAAAGGGCTACAATGAGCAGTTCTTC.

The chain joins TRBV19 to TRBJ2-5, with D possibly matching TRBD1 (6 bases). CDR3 size: 15 residues. V lost 3 bases and J lost 1, with 12 bases in between. CDR1 is LNHDA, CDR2 SQIVND, per germline (reference sequence). The CDR3 coding sequence is TGTGCCAGTAGTATCTCGCCAGGGGTCCAAGAGACCCAGTACTTC. Residues: CASSISPGVQETQYF.

This clonotype was picked up a small number of times. The chain links TRBV12-3 or TRBV12-4 to TRBJ2-7; D is tentatively TRBD1 or TRBD2 (7 bases each). The CDR3 covers 15 residues. V was pared by 6 bases and J by 3 bases, with 18 bases between. The CDR3 DNA sequence: TGTGCCAGCAGCCCAGGGGGAGGGAGTTTCTACGAGCAGTACTTC. This codes for CASSPGGGSFYEQYF.

The chain recombines TRBV20-1 with TRBJ1-5, with D possibly matching TRBD1 (6 bases). There are 13 residues in the CDR3. Germline-derived CDR1 and CDR2 are DFQATT and SNEGSKA (reference sequence). The V gene lost 5 bases and the J gene lost 2 bases, with 10 bases spanning the gap. The CDR3 coding sequence is TGCAGTGCTTTTAGGGGGGGCAATCAGCCCCAGCATTTT. Translated, it gives CSAFRGGNQPQHF.

The chain employs TRBV6-5 and TRBJ2-3, with D possibly called TRBD1 or TRBD2 (5 bases each). The germline gives CDR1 MNHEY, CDR2 SVGAGI. The V end lost 0 bases, the J end lost 10 bases, and 11 bases lay between the germline ends. The CDR3 spans 13 residues. Here the CDR3 DNA reads TGTGCCAGCAGTTACTCGATCGGGGCGGCGCAGTATTTT. Translation gives CASSYSIGAAQYF.

Only a few counts were recorded for this clonotype. The genes are TRBV20-1 and TRBJ2-7; weak D call: TRBD2 (7 bases). CDR3 size: 13 residues. Germline-derived CDR1 and CDR2 are DFQATT and SNEGSKA (reference sequence). The V and J ends lost 5 bases and 2 bases respectively, with 13 bases between them. CDR3 DNA sequence: TGCAGTGCTGGGGGGGCTCTTCCCTACGAGCAGTACTTC. Translated, it gives CSAGGALPYEQYF.

V usage is TRBV29-1 and J usage is TRBJ2-5; 13 nucleotides match TRBD2. This CDR3 comprises 14 residues. Germline V gives CDR1 SQVTM, CDR2 ANQGSEA. Germline trimming cut 6 bases from V and 4 bases from J; bases unmatched to any gene: 5. DNA of the CDR3: TGCAGCGTCAACGGACTAGCGGGAGCAGAGACCCAGTACTTC. This gives the protein CSVNGLAGAETQYF.

In this sample, this clonotype turned up many times. The rearrangement joins TRBV10-2 to TRBJ1-5, with unresolved D. CDR3 length: 14 amino acids. The V and J ends lost 2 bases and 5 bases respectively, with 10 bases between them. Per the germline V gene, CDR1 is WSHSY and CDR2 is SAAADI. CDR3: CASSEPGRDQPQHF. The DNA of the CDR3 is TGCGCCAGCAGTGAGCCTGGCAGAGATCAGCCCCAGCATTTT.

The genes are TRBV5-8 and TRBJ1-4; perhaps TRBD1 as D (5 bases). Germline CDR1 is SGHTS and CDR2 is YDEGEE. The CDR3 extends over 14 amino acids. Trimming left V 3 bases short and J 10 bases short, with 16 bases between. The CDR3 DNA reads as TGTGCCAGCAGCTCCGGGACTATTAGGGGAAAACTGTTTTTT. Its translation: CASSSGTIRGKLFF.

The V gene is TRBV25-1, the J gene TRBJ2-3, with D perhaps TRBD2 (6 bases). V was pared by 7 bases and J by 4 bases, with 15 bases between. There are 14 residues in the CDR3. Per germline, CDR1 MGHDK and CDR2 SYGVNS. The CDR3 region is CASNRDFGADTQYF. Written as DNA, the CDR3 is TGTGCCAGCAACCGGGACTTTGGCGCAGATACGCAGTATTTT.

V is TRBV5-1 and J is TRBJ2-2; D is ambiguous. The V and J ends lost 9 bases and 1 base respectively, with 19 bases between them. CDR3 length: 16 amino acids. Germline V lookup: CDR1 SGHRS, CDR2 YFSETQ. Here the CDR3 reads CANSAGRPMNTGELFF. As DNA, the CDR3 is TGCGCCAACAGTGCAGGACGGCCTATGAACACCGGGGAGCTGTTTTTT. The full variable domain, rest sourced from reference TRBV5-1 and TRBJ2-2, is KAGVTQTPRYLIKTRGQQVTLSCSPISGHRSVSWYQQTPGQGLQFLFEYFSETQRNKGNFPGRFSGRQFSNSRSEMNVSTLELGDSALYLCANSAGRPMNTGELFFGEGSRLTVL.

Points on this clonotype: Likely a read error: the CDR3 ends without its conserved phenylalanine or tryptophan. The V and J genes are TRBV10-3 and TRBJ2-1, with 8 nucleotides matching TRBD2. V lost 8 bases and J lost 1; bases outside the gene matches: 4. Germline V gives CDR1 ENHRY, CDR2 SYGVKD. The CDR3 spans 14 residues. For the CDR3, the DNA is TGTGCCATCGCGGAGCGGGAGTCCTACAATGAGCAGTTCCTC. This encodes CAIAERESYNEQFL.

This clonotype was recorded at least ten times. V is TRBV6-2 or TRBV6-3 and J is TRBJ2-4; D is ambiguous. CDR3 length: 17 residues. Germline CDR1 is MNHEY and CDR2 is SVGEGT. Trimming took 0 bases from V and 0 from J, leaving 12 bases between them. The CDR3 sequence: CASSYSAQKLAKNIQYF. The CDR3 nucleotides read TGTGCCAGCAGTTACTCGGCACAGAAACTAGCCAAAAACATTCAGTACTTC.

The CDR3 reads CASSPRMRDFSYEQYF. The CDR3, as DNA: TGTGCCAGCAGCCCACGTATGCGCGACTTTTCCTACGAGCAGTACTTC. The chain links TRBV5-6 to TRBJ2-7; D is unresolved. Trimming pared 4 bases from V and 1 base from J, leaving 18 bases between. The CDR3 covers 16 residues. Per germline, CDR1 SGHDT and CDR2 YYEEEE.

The rearrangement links TRBV20-1 to TRBJ1-5; D is perhaps TRBD1 (6 bases). The CDR3 length is 14 residues. V lost 4 bases and J lost 3, with 13 bases in between. CDR1 DFQATT and CDR2 SNEGSKA come from the germline V gene (reference sequence). The CDR3 DNA reads as TGCAGTGCTAATGCAGGGGTTGTCAATCAGCCCCAGCATTTT. This codes for CSANAGVVNQPQHF.

This clonotype was seen repeatedly, ten times or more. The rearrangement links TRBV3-1 to TRBJ2-2; weak D call: TRBD2 (6 bases). The germline gives CDR1 LGHDT, CDR2 YNNKEL (reference sequence). The V end lost 0 bases, the J end lost 0 bases, and 11 bases lay between the germline ends. This CDR3 spans 17 amino acids. DNA of the CDR3: TGTGCCAGCAGCCAAGATCTCCTAGCGACGAACACCGGGGAGCTGTTTTTT. The encoded protein is CASSQDLLATNTGELFF.